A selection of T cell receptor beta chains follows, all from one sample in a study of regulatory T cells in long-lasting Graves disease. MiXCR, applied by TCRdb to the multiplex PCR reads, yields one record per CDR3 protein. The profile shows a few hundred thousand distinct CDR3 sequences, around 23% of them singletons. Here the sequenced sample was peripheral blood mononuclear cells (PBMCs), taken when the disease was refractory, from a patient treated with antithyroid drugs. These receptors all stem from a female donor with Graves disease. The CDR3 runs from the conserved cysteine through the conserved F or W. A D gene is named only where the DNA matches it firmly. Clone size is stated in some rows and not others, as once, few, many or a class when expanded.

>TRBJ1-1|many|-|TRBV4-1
CASSQRGQENTEAFF
TGCGCCAGCAGCCAAAGGGGTCAGGAGAACACTGAAGCTTTCTTT
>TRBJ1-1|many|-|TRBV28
CASSFTPDENTEAFF
TGTGCCAGCAGCTTCACACCGGACGAGAACACTGAAGCTTTCTTT
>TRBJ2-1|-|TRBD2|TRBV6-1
CASSTTLAGAPHEQFF
TGTGCCAGCAGTACGACCTTAGCGGGGGCCCCCCATGAGCAGTTCTTC
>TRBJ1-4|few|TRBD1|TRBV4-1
CASSRQGTTDEKLFF
TGCGCCAGCAGCCGACAGGGCACGACTGATGAAAAACTGTTTTTT
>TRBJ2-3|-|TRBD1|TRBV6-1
CASAIRGPSTDTQYF
TGTGCCAGCGCAATCAGGGGGCCTAGCACAGATACGCAGTATTTT
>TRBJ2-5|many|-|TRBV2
CASSAGTSETQYF
TGTGCCAGCAGTGCCGGGACATCAGAGACCCAGTACTTC
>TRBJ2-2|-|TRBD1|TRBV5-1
CASSFTQGQILNTGELFF
TGCGCCAGCAGCTTTACCCAGGGACAGATATTGAACACCGGGGAGCTGTTTTTT
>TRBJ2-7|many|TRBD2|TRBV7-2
CASSANSGEGYEQYF
TGTGCCAGCAGCGCAAACTCGGGGGAGGGCTACGAGCAGTACTTC
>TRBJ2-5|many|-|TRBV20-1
CSATPPAGTGETQYF
TGCAGTGCCACTCCGCCTGCAGGGACGGGGGAGACCCAGTACTTC
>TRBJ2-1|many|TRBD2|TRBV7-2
CASSLETGRNYNEQFF
TGTGCCAGCAGCTTAGAGACCGGGAGGAACTACAATGAGCAGTTCTTC